This TCR beta chain was sequenced during a study of blood T cell repertoires in COVID-19. Patients of the Seattle cohort, enrolled during active infection, were followed longitudinally. Clones were read by immunoSEQ multiplex PCR, and TCRdb kept only the in-frame ones, dropping some. The sample carries about 170,000 clones, 70% to 90% recorded once. Deletions cut 5 bases from V and 3 bases from J, with 6 bases between. The CDR3 covers 12 residues. Germline V gives CDR1 KGHDR, CDR2 SFDVKD. The source is a woman aged 80 or over with COVID-19, enrolled during active disease. The sequenced sample was peripheral blood. The genes are TRBV24-1 and TRBJ1-2; D not certain. CDR3 sequence reads: CATSAQDYGYTF. In nucleotides, the CDR3 is TGTGCCACCAGTGCTCAGGACTATGGCTACACCTTC.